The 8 T cell receptor delta chains below all came from one sample that was sequenced in a study of gamma-delta chains in newborns, infants, children. TCRdb reapplied CATT to the reads. The sample shows under 5,000 delta-chain clones, around 2.2% of them seen only once. Sequencing used blood. The receptors here all came from a child who was a newborn, infant or young child, either healthy, febrile or measles-vaccinated (not recorded which).

Points on this clone: TCRdb's protein, taken from a much larger clone, differs from this DNA's translation at residue 16, likely owing to a read error; the protein displayed comes from the DNA. This same CDR3 is encoded by further DNA sequences in the sample. The chain carries TRDV2 and TRDJ3; 9 bases are shared with TRDD3. Germline V gene lookup returns CDR1 GEAIGNYY and CDR2 EKD. The CDR3 sequence is 18 residues long. The CDR3 here is CACDTVLGDSWDTRQIFF. Here the CDR3 DNA reads TGTGCCTGTGACACCGTACTGGGGGACTCCTGGGACACCCGACAGATTTTTTTC.

In regard to this clone: It is likely a read error: a sequence one base away is far more abundant. In DNA form, the CDR3 reads TGTGCCTGTGGCACCGAGTGGACTGGGGGATACTTCAGCTCCTGGGACACCCGACAGATGTTTTTC. Translation: CACGTEWTGGYFSSWDTRQMFF. V and J are TRDV2 and TRDJ3, with 12 bases aligning to TRDD3. Germline-derived CDR1 and CDR2 are GEAIGNYY and EKD. The CDR3 spans 22 residues.

Regarding this clone: The likely explanation is a read error, given a far larger clone one base away. Other DNA sequences from this sample encode an identical CDR3 as well. The chain is built from TRDV1 and TRDJ2; 8 bases are a match to TRDD3. The germline V gene encodes CDR1 TSWWSYY and CDR2 QGS. J was trimmed by 0 bases and V by 5 bases; bases with no gene match: 14. This CDR3 is built from 19 residues. CDR3 in amino acids: CALGTLRGIGPPLTAQLFF. CDR3 DNA sequence: TGTGCTCTTGGGACGCTTCGGGGGATAGGACCTCCTTTGACAGCACAACTCTTCTTT.

The table lists this clone with a few counts. A single base is all that separates this from a far larger clone, so a read error is likely. Different DNA sequences within this sample yield the same CDR3. The V call is TRAV29/DV5, the J call TRDJ2; the D gene is possibly TRDD2 (5 bases). In germline, CDR1 is NSMFDY, CDR2 ISSIKDK. V was shortened by 2 bases and J by 3 bases, with 8 bases between the two germline ends. CDR3 size: 13 residues. CDR3 DNA sequence: TGTGCAGCAAGTGGCTTCCTGACAGCACAACTCTTCTTT. Residues: CAASGFLTAQLFF. Supplemented by reference TRAV29/DV5 and TRDJ2, the full variable domain reads DQQVKQNSPSLSVQEGRISILNCDYTNSMFDYFLWYKKYPAEGPTFLISISSIKDKNEDGRFTVFLNKSAKHLSLHIVPSQPGDSAVYFCAASGFLTAQLFFGKGTQLIVEP.

About this clone: TCRdb's listed protein matches a much larger clone and diverges from this DNA's translation at residue 3, likely through a read error; the protein shown comes from the DNA. The chain employs TRDV3 and TRDJ1; TRDD3 agrees at 10 bases. V lost 4 bases and J lost 3; bases outside the gene matches: 11. This CDR3 is built from 15 residues. In germline, CDR1 is TVYSNPD, CDR2 GDNSRS (reference sequence). CDR3 sequence reads: CASSYIGGYADKLIF. The CDR3 DNA is TGTGCCTCGTCCTACATCGGGGGATACGCCGATAAACTCATCTTT. Looking up the rest from reference TRDV3 and TRDJ1 gives the full variable domain: CDKVTQSSPDQTVASGSEVVLLCTYDTVYSNPDLFWYRIRPDYSFQFVFYGDNSRSEGADFTQGRFSVKHILTQKAFHLVISPVRTEDSATYYCASSYIGGYADKLIFGKGTRVTVEP.

Worth noting for this clone: The protein in TCRdb stems from a much larger clone and differs at residue 9 from this DNA's translation, likely a read error; here the protein is translated from the DNA. The chain combines TRDV1 with TRDJ1; weak D call: TRDD3 (6 bases). The V and J ends lost 4 bases and 0 bases respectively, with 30 bases between them. The germline gives CDR1 TSWWSYY, CDR2 QGS. CDR3 size: 21 residues. The CDR3 DNA reads TGTGCTCTTGGGGGACCTAAGCCGTGGGGATTCATCATAAGTTACACCGATAAACTCATCTTT. Its translation is CALGGPKPWGFIISYTDKLIF.

This clone occurred a few times. The protein given by TCRdb reflects a much larger clone and differs at residue 6 from this DNA's translation, likely from a read error; the protein shown is the DNA's translation. The V gene is TRDV2, the J gene TRDJ1; D is undetermined. From germline, CDR1 is GEAIGNYY and CDR2 EKD. Trimming took off 5 bases at V and 0 bases at J, with 9 bases between the two ends. The CDR3 has 13 residues. This CDR3 reads CACGDPHTDKLIF. For the CDR3, the DNA is TGTGCCTGTGGAGATCCCCACACCGATAAACTCATCTTT.

Relative to its sample, this clone is large. At the DNA level, this CDR3 is encoded by other sequences in the same sample as well. V gene TRDV2 combines with J gene TRDJ3, with D possibly TRDD3 on 6 matching bases. The CDR3 runs to 17 residues. Trimming pared 0 bases from V and 0 bases from J, leaving 8 bases between. CDR1 and CDR2 from the germline V gene are GEAIGNYY and EKD. The CDR3 here is CACDTVLGSWDTRQMFF. CDR3 coding DNA: TGTGCCTGTGACACCGTACTGGGCTCCTGGGACACCCGACAGATGTTTTTC.